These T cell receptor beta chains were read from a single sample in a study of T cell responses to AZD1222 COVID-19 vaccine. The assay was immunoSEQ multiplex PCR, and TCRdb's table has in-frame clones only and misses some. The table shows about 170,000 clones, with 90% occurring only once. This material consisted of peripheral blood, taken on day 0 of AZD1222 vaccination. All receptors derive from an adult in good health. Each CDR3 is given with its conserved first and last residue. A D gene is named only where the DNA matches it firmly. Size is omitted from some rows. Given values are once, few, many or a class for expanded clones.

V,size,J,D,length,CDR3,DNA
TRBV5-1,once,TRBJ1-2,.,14,CASSLDDPEYGYTF,TGCGCCAGCAGCTTGGATGATCCCGAATATGGCTACACCTTC
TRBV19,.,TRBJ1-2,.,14,CASNAGPSNYGYTF,TGTGCCAGTAATGCGGGTCCCTCAAACTATGGCTACACCTTC
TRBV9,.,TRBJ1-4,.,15,CASSVEGGSNEKLFF,TGTGCCAGCAGCGTAGAAGGAGGATCAAATGAAAAACTGTTTTTT
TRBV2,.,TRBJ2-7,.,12,CASGSRAYEQYF,TGTGCCAGCGGTTCGAGGGCCTACGAGCAGTACTTC
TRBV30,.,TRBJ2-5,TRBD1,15,CAWSPIGTGVETQYF,TGTGCCTGGAGTCCCATCGGGACAGGGGTAGAGACCCAGTACTTC
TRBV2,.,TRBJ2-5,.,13,CASQNLREETQYF,TGTGCCAGCCAGAACCTTCGGGAAGAGACCCAGTACTTC
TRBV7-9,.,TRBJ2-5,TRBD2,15,CASSLAGGRQETQYF,TGTGCCAGCAGCTTAGCGGGGGGGAGACAAGAGACCCAGTACTTC
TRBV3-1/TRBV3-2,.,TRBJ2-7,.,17,CASSQGPRDGNSYEQYF,TGTGCCAGCAGCCAAGGACCCCGGGACGGCAATTCCTACGAGCAGTACTTC
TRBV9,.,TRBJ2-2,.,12,CASSTYTGELFF,TGTGCCAGCAGCACCTACACCGGGGAGCTGTTTTTT
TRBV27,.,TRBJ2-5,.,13,CATSRSREETQYF,TGTGCCACCTCTCGGTCCAGGGAAGAGACCCAGTACTTC
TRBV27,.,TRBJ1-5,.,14,CASSSQYSNQPQHF,TGTGCCAGCAGTTCGCAATATAGCAATCAGCCCCAGCATTTT
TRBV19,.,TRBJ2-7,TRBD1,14,CASSKGALRYEQYF,TGTGCCAGTAGTAAGGGGGCCCTGCGATACGAGCAGTACTTC
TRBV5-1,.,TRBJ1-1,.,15,CASSFQRTANTEAFF,TGCGCCAGCAGCTTCCAGCGGACCGCCAACACTGAAGCTTTCTTT
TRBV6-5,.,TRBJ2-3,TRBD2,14,CASKVAGDTDTQYF,TGTGCCAGCAAGGTCGCGGGGGACACAGATACGCAGTATTTT
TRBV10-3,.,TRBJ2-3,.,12,CAIRDLLDTQYF,TGTGCCATCAGAGACTTACTCGATACGCAGTATTTT
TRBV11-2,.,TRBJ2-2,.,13,CASSYSYTGELFF,TGTGCCAGCAGTTACAGCTACACCGGGGAGCTGTTTTTT
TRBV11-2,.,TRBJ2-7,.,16,CASSSATSPKSYEQYF,TGTGCCAGCAGCTCGGCGACTAGTCCCAAATCCTACGAGCAGTACTTC
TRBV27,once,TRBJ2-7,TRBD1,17,CASSSFRAGTGRYEQYF,TGTGCCAGCAGCTCTTTTAGGGCCGGGACAGGGCGCTACGAGCAGTACTTC
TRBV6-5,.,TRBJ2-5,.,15,CASSYSGPRGSGAYF,TGTGCCAGCAGTTACTCAGGGCCCAGGGGAAGTGGGGCCTACTTC
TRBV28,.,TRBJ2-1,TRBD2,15,CASSSPSGGYNEQFF,TGTGCCAGCAGTTCTCCTAGCGGGGGGTACAATGAGCAGTTCTTC
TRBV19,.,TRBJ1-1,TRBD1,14,CASTTQQGYTEAFF,TGTGCCAGTACCACACAACAGGGGTACACTGAAGCTTTCTTT
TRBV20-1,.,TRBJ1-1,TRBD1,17,CSASAGGQRSIYTEAFF,TGCAGTGCTAGTGCAGGGGGGCAAAGATCCATCTACACTGAAGCTTTCTTT
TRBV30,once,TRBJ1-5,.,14,CAWSVLGGSQPQHF,TGTGCCTGGAGTGTACTGGGGGGGAGTCAGCCCCAGCATTTT
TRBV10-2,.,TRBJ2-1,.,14,CASSPDSTYNEQFF,TGCGCCAGCAGTCCCGACAGCACCTACAATGAGCAGTTCTTC
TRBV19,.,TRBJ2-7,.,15,CASSISQGSSYEQYF,TGTGCCAGTAGTATAAGTCAGGGGAGCTCCTACGAGCAGTACTTC
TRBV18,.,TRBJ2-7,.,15,CASSPEAGPSYEQYF,TGTGCCAGCTCACCAGAGGCGGGGCCATCCTACGAGCAGTACTTC
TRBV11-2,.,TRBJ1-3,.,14,CASSLPGAGNTIYF,TGTGCCAGCAGCTTACCCGGTGCGGGAAACACCATATATTTT
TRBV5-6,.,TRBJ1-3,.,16,CASSLNGPGSGNTIYF,TGTGCCAGCAGCTTGAACGGCCCGGGCTCTGGAAACACCATATATTTT
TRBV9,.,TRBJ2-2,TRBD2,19,CASSVVGLAGGFVTGELFF,TGTGCCAGCAGCGTAGTGGGGCTAGCGGGGGGGTTCGTCACCGGGGAGCTGTTTTTT
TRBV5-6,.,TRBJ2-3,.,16,CASSLLEDYRTDTQYF,TGTGCCAGCAGCTTGCTCGAGGACTACCGCACAGATACGCAGTATTTT
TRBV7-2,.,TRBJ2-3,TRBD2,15,CASSFRRGGVDTQYF,TGTGCCAGCAGCTTCCGGCGGGGGGGTGTCGATACGCAGTATTTT
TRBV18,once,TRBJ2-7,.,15,CASSPSTRITDEQYF,TGTGCCAGCTCACCCTCAACCAGGATTACTGACGAGCAGTACTTC
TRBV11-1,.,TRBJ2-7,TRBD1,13,CASRGTGVHEQYF,TGTGCCAGTCGCGGGACAGGGGTGCACGAGCAGTACTTC
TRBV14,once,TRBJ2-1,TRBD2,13,CASSQAGGHEQFF,TGTGCCAGCAGCCAAGCGGGGGGGCATGAGCAGTTCTTC
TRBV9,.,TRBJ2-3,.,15,CASSVAGHYTDTQYF,TGTGCCAGCAGCGTAGCGGGACACTACACAGATACGCAGTATTTT
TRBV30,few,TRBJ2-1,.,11,CAWSDPGTPFF,TGTGCCTGGAGCGACCCCGGGACCCCGTTCTTC
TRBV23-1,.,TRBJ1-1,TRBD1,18,CASSRDPGTARGDTEAFF,TGCGCCAGCAGTCGTGACCCCGGGACAGCGAGAGGTGACACTGAAGCTTTCTTT
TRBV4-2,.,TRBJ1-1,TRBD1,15,CASSQAQGDSTEAFF,TGTGCCAGCAGCCAAGCCCAGGGGGACTCAACTGAAGCTTTCTTT
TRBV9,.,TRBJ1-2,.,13,CASTRESFYGYTF,TGTGCCAGCACTAGGGAGTCTTTCTATGGCTACACCTTC
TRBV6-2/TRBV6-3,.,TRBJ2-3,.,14,CASSYTGSTDTQYF,TGTGCCAGCAGTTACACCGGGAGCACAGATACGCAGTATTTT
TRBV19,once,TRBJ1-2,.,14,CASSVGAGAKGYTF,TGTGCCAGTAGCGTTGGGGCGGGGGCGAAAGGCTACACCTTC
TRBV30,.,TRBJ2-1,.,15,CAWSVRRAGRNEQFF,TGTGCCTGGAGTGTGAGGCGGGCGGGGAGAAATGAGCAGTTCTTC
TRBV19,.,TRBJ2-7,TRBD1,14,CASSIPGQGYEQYF,TGTGCCAGTAGTATTCCGGGACAGGGGTACGAGCAGTACTTC
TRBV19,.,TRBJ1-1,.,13,CATSEAGGTEAFF,TGTGCCACCTCGGAGGCGGGGGGCACTGAAGCTTTCTTT
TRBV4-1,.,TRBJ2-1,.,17,CASSQVVGGVRDNEQFF,TGCGCCAGCAGCCAAGTAGTTGGCGGGGTCCGTGACAATGAGCAGTTCTTC
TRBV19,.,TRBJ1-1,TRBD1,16,CASSIWTGGGRTEAFF,TGTGCCAGTAGTATCTGGACAGGGGGGGGTAGGACTGAAGCTTTCTTT